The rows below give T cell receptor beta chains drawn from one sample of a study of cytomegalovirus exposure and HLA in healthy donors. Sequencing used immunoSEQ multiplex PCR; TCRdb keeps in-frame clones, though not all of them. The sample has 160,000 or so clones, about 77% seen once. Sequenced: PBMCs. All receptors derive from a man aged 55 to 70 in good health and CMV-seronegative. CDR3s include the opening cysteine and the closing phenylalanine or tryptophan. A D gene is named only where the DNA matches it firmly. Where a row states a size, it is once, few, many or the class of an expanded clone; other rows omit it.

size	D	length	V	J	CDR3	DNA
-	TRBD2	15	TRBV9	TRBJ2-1	CASSSSAGVIDEQFF	TGTGCCAGCAGCTCATCAGCGGGAGTGATAGATGAGCAGTTCTTC
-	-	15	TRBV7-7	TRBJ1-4	CASSLARGPNEKLFF	TGTGCTAGCAGCCTTGCCAGGGGACCTAATGAAAAACTGTTTTTT
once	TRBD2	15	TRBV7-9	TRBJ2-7	CASSLGTSGTDEQYF	TGTGCCAGCAGCTTAGGTACTAGCGGGACAGACGAGCAGTACTTC
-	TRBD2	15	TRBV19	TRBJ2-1	CASSIGPSGGREQFF	TGTGCCAGTAGTATTGGGCCTAGCGGGGGTAGGGAGCAGTTCTTC
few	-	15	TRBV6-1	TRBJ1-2	CASSRDSQRNYGYTF	TGTGCCAGCAGCCGAGACTCCCAAAGGAACTATGGCTACACCTTC
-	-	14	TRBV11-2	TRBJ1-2	CASSSPAEGYGYTF	TGTGCCAGCAGCTCACCCGCGGAGGGCTATGGCTACACCTTC
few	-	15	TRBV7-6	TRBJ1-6	CASSLEGHNNSPLHF	TGTGCCAGCAGCTTAGAGGGACACAACAATTCACCCCTCCACTTT
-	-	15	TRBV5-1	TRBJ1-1	CASSLAQGKGTEAFF	TGCGCCAGCAGCTTGGCGCAGGGGAAGGGCACTGAAGCTTTCTTT
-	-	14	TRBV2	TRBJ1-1	CASSPPGESTEAFF	TGTGCCAGCAGTCCTCCGGGGGAAAGCACTGAAGCTTTCTTT
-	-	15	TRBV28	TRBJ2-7	CASRLDSLLRYEQYF	TGTGCCAGCAGACTGGACTCGCTCCTTCGCTACGAGCAGTACTTC
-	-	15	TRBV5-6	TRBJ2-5	CASSSRGGGQETQYF	TGTGCCAGCAGCTCTCGAGGTGGGGGGCAAGAGACCCAGTACTTC
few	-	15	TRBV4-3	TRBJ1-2	CASSPEGFPNYGYTF	TGCGCCAGCAGCCCGGAGGGCTTCCCGAACTATGGCTACACCTTC
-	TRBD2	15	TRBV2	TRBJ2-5	CASTSGTSAQETQYF	TGTGCCAGCACCTCCGGGACTAGCGCCCAAGAGACCCAGTACTTC
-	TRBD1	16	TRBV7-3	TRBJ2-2	CASSFHGRGHGGELFF	TGTGCCAGCAGCTTCCATGGCAGGGGGCATGGCGGGGAGCTGTTTTTT
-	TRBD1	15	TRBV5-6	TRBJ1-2	CASSLVQGAGYGYTF	TGTGCCAGCAGCTTGGTGCAGGGGGCGGGTTATGGCTACACCTTC
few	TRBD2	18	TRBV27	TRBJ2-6	CASRAGLAGFSGANVLTF	TGTGCCAGCAGGGCGGGACTAGCGGGGTTCTCTGGGGCCAACGTCCTGACTTTC
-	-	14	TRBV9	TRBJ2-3	CASSVQGTTDTQYF	TGTGCCAGCAGCGTGCAGGGGACGACAGATACGCAGTATTTT
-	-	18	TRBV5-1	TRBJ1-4	CASSFMGQGLATNEKLFF	TGCGCCAGCAGCTTTATGGGGCAGGGACTTGCAACTAATGAAAAACTGTTTTTT
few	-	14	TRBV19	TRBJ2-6	CASIRGSGANVLTF	TGTGCCAGTATAAGGGGATCTGGGGCCAACGTCCTGACTTTC
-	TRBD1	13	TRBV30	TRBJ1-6	CAWAGTEYSPLHF	TGTGCCTGGGCCGGGACAGAGTATTCACCCCTCCACTTT
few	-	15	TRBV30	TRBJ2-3	CAWDNTGLEGDTQYF	TGTGCCTGGGATAACACAGGGCTTGAGGGGGATACGCAGTATTTT
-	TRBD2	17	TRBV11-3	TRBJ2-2	CASSHTRSGGATGELFF	TGTGCCAGCAGCCATACTAGATCGGGGGGGGCCACCGGGGAGCTGTTTTTT
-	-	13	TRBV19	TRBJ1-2	CASSPDRFYGYTF	TGTGCCAGTAGTCCCGACAGATTTTATGGCTACACCTTC
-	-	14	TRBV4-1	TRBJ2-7	CASSQAREGYEQYF	TGCGCCAGCAGCCAAGCCCGGGAAGGGTACGAGCAGTACTTC
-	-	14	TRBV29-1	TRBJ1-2	CSVGSSAGDYGYTF	TGCAGCGTTGGTTCTTCGGCAGGGGATTATGGCTACACCTTC
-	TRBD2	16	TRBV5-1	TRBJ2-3	CASSLGSKRGADTQYF	TGCGCCAGCAGCTTGGGTTCTAAGCGGGGCGCAGATACGCAGTATTTT
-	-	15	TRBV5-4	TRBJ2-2	CASSLAGAITGELFF	TGTGCCAGCAGCTTGGCGGGAGCTATCACCGGGGAGCTGTTTTTT
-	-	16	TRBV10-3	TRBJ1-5	CAVNPRQAVEYQPQHF	TGTGCCGTCAACCCTAGACAGGCGGTGGAGTATCAGCCCCAGCATTTT
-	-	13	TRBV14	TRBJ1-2	CASSQDRDYGYTF	TGTGCCAGCAGCCAAGACAGGGACTATGGCTACACCTTC
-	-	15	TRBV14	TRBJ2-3	CASSQDLFRGDTQYF	TGTGCCAGCAGCCAAGATCTATTTAGAGGAGATACGCAGTATTTT
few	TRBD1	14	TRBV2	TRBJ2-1	CASIRDRSYNEQFF	TGTGCCAGCATTCGGGACAGGTCCTACAATGAGCAGTTCTTC
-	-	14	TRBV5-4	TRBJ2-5	CASSLDPDQETQYF	TGTGCCAGCAGCTTGGATCCGGACCAAGAGACCCAGTACTTC
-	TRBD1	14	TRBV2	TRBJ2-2	CASRGQGNTGELFF	TGTGCCAGCAGAGGACAGGGGAACACCGGGGAGCTGTTTTTT
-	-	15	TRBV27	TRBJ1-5	CASSSQGNRGQPQHF	TGTGCCAGCAGTTCTCAGGGTAATAGGGGTCAGCCCCAGCATTTT
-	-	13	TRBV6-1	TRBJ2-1	CASSSRREHEQFF	TGTGCCAGCAGTTCAAGAAGGGAGCATGAGCAGTTCTTC
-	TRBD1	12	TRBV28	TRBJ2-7	CASSPGGGEQYF	TGTGCCAGCAGCCCAGGGGGCGGCGAGCAGTACTTC
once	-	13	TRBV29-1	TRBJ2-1	CSVTAPLGLEQFF	TGCAGCGTTACGGCCCCCCTAGGACTTGAGCAGTTCTTC
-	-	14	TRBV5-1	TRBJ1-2	CASSSWAGRYGYTF	TGCGCCAGCAGCTCTTGGGCAGGGAGGTACGGCTACACCTTC
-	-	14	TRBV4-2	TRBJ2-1	CASSPQGSGNEQFF	TGTGCCAGCAGCCCCCAGGGTAGTGGCAATGAGCAGTTCTTC
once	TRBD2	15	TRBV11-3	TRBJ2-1	CASSELAGDNAEQFF	TGTGCCAGCAGCGAACTAGCGGGAGATAACGCTGAGCAGTTCTTC